This entry lists 17 T cell receptor beta chains sequenced from one sample in a study of T cell changes during pregnancy in multiple sclerosis. Some clones are missing from TCRdb's copy, which holds only in-frame ones; the method was immunoSEQ multiplex PCR. Of about 68,000 clones in the sample, about 90% are singletons; the top ten hold more than 1.1%. The material was peripheral blood, obtained in the second trimester of pregnancy. The receptor set was obtained from a female donor in good health, enrolled as a control in a pregnancy study.

The CDR3 sequence is CASSPGGRGTEAFF. CDR3 nucleotide sequence: TGTGCCAGCAGTCCGGGGGGGCGGGGCACTGAAGCTTTCTTT. The chain couples TRBV28 to TRBJ1-1; D is possibly TRBD1 (6 bases). CDR1 is MDHEN, CDR2 SYDVKM, per germline. V was shortened by 5 bases and J by 4 bases, with 14 bases between the two germline ends. The CDR3 covers 14 residues.

This chain joins TRBV27 and TRBJ1-5, with 8 bases identical to TRBD1. V shed 5 bases and J 5 bases; nucleotides not matched to a gene: 8. The length of the CDR3 is 15 residues. CDR1 is MNHEY and CDR2 is SMNVEV in the germline V gene (reference sequence). CDR3 coding DNA: TGTGCCAGCAGTCCCAACCGGGACAGGCATCAGCCCCAGCATTTT. Amino acid sequence: CASSPNRDRHQPQHF.

In this sample, this clone turned up once. The chain couples TRBV27 to TRBJ1-2; the D gene is possibly TRBD1 (5 bases). This CDR3 has 14 residues. Trimming took 4 bases from V and 5 from J, leaving 14 bases between them. Germline assignment: CDR1 MNHEY and CDR2 SMNVEV (reference sequence). As DNA, the CDR3 is TGTGCCAGCAGTTCCCAGGCGGGGGATTATGGCTACACCTTC. Translated: CASSSQAGDYGYTF.

CDR3 nucleotide sequence: TGTGCCAGCAGTCCACACAAACCCTCCGGAAACACCATATATTTT. It translates to CASSPHKPSGNTIYF. V is TRBV27 and J is TRBJ1-3; D call uncertain. CDR1 is MNHEY, CDR2 SMNVEV, per germline (reference sequence). Trimming took off 5 bases at V and 4 bases at J, with 15 bases between the two ends. There are 15 residues in the CDR3.

The rearrangement joins TRBV5-1 to TRBJ1-1; TRBD1 matches 7 bases. With 2 bases clipped from V and 2 bases from J, the junction kept 9 bases outside the gene matches. Germline CDR1 is SGHRS and CDR2 is YFSETQ. CDR3 length: 16 amino acids. The CDR3 DNA sequence: TGCGCCAGCAGCTTTGGGGGGACAGCATCAAACACTGAAGCTTTCTTT. Its protein is CASSFGGTASNTEAFF.

The J gene is TRBJ2-3, the V gene TRBV25-1; 8 nucleotides align to TRBD2. The CDR3 is 16 amino acids. V trimming: 1 base; J trimming: 5 bases; junction bases outside the gene matches: 8. Germline CDR1 is MGHDK and CDR2 is SYGVNS. For the CDR3, the DNA is TGTGCCAGCAGTGAATCCGGGGGGGGTAAGGGAGATACGCAGTATTTT. Its translation is CASSESGGGKGDTQYF. Complete variable domain (other parts from reference TRBV25-1 and TRBJ2-3): EADIYQTPRYLVIGTGKKITLECSQTMGHDKMYWYQQDPGMELHLIHYSYGVNSTEKGDLSSESTVSRIRTEHFPLTLESARPSHTSQYLCASSESGGGKGDTQYFGPGTRLTVL.

This clone was seen a handful of times. The J gene is TRBJ1-2, the V gene TRBV25-1; D not resolved. The CDR3 runs to 14 residues. V gave up 2 bases and J gave up 8 bases, with 15 bases separating them. In germline, CDR1 is MGHDK, CDR2 SYGVNS. The CDR3 spells CASSEKGLRAGYTF. The CDR3 coding sequence is TGTGCCAGCAGTGAAAAGGGTTTGAGGGCGGGCTACACCTTC.

The chain uses TRBV6-5 and TRBJ1-5, with 8 positions matching TRBD1. The length of the CDR3 is 14 residues. Trimming removed 6 bases from V and 3 bases from J; junction bases left unmatched: 4. Germline assignment: CDR1 MNHEY and CDR2 SVGAGI. This chain's CDR3 is CASSRTGYNQPQHF. The CDR3 DNA is TGTGCCAGCAGCAGGACAGGGTACAATCAGCCCCAGCATTTT.

The V gene is TRBV19, the J gene TRBJ2-4; D might be TRBD2 (5 bases). The ends were cut back, 3 bases at V and 0 bases at J, with 9 bases in the middle. The CDR3 runs to 15 residues. Per the germline V gene, CDR1 is LNHDA and CDR2 is SQIVND (reference sequence). CDR3 coding DNA: TGTGCCAGTAGTATCCGGGATATAGCCAAAAACATTCAGTACTTC. It codes for CASSIRDIAKNIQYF.

This chain uses TRBV7-2 with TRBJ1-1; 7 nucleotides align to TRBD1. The CDR3 consists of 15 residues. The V and J ends lost 4 bases and 2 bases, in that order; junction bases with no gene match: 7. In germline, CDR1 is SGHTA, CDR2 FQGNSA. The CDR3 spells CASSYAGTVNTEAFF. The CDR3 bases are TGTGCCAGCAGCTACGCCGGGACAGTCAACACTGAAGCTTTCTTT.

The V gene is TRBV5-8, the J gene TRBJ1-4, with a weak D call TRBD1 (5 bases). Trimming removed 4 bases at V and 2 bases at J, with 12 bases between. Germline V gene data show CDR1 as SGHTS and CDR2 as YDEGEE. There are 15 residues in the CDR3. The CDR3 here is CASSPGSLTNEKLFF. The DNA for the CDR3 is TGTGCCAGCAGCCCAGGGTCTCTGACTAATGAAAAACTGTTTTTT.

This chain connects TRBV7-8 to TRBJ2-3; TRBD2 is a possible D gene (6 bases). CDR3 length equals 14 residues. CDR1 and CDR2 (germline): SGHVS, FQNEAQ. V dropped 0 bases and J dropped 4 bases, with 8 bases sitting between them. Written as DNA, the CDR3 is TGTGCCAGCAGCTTAGCGGGAGGAGCAGATACGCAGTATTTT. Its translation: CASSLAGGADTQYF.

The chain has TRBV4-1 and TRBJ1-6; a possible D gene is TRBD1 (5 bases). In germline, CDR1 is MGHRA, CDR2 YSYEKL. The ends were cut back, 8 bases at V and 10 bases at J, with 12 bases in the middle. The CDR3 is 12 residues long. The chain's CDR3 is CASRGRESPLHF. CDR3 in DNA: TGCGCCAGCCGGGGGAGGGAGTCACCCCTCCACTTT.

The rearrangement uses TRBV29-1 and TRBJ1-2, with D possibly being TRBD1 (6 bases). This CDR3 contains 12 residues. Germline V lookup: CDR1 SQVTM, CDR2 ANQGSEA. Trimming removed 7 bases at V and 6 bases at J, with 15 bases between. CDR3 sequence reads: CSGAQGSDGYTF. The CDR3 coding sequence is TGCAGCGGGGCCCAGGGGTCAGATGGCTACACCTTC.

The V call is TRBV9, the J call TRBJ2-1; D gene uncertain. Germline lookup yields CDR1 SGDLS and CDR2 YYNGEE. The V and J ends lost 0 bases and 7 bases respectively, with 11 bases between them. The CDR3 extends over 14 amino acids. The DNA of the CDR3 is TGTGCCAGCAGCGTAGGCCGGAGACGGAATGAGCAGTTCTTC. Translating it yields CASSVGRRRNEQFF.

This chain uses TRBV9 with TRBJ1-1; 7 bases are shared with TRBD1. CDR1 and CDR2 from the germline V gene are SGDLS and YYNGEE. V was pared by 3 bases and J by 5 bases, with 10 bases of the junction left unmatched. The CDR3 covers 15 residues. The DNA for the CDR3 is TGTGCCAGCAGCGCGCCCGAGGGGGCAATGACTGAAGCTTTCTTT. Translation gives CASSAPEGAMTEAFF.

J is TRBJ2-7 and V is TRBV2; 13 positions agree with TRBD2. CDR1 SNHLY and CDR2 FYNNEI come from the germline V gene. Losses at the gene ends were 10 bases for V and 7 bases for J; bases not matched to a gene: 7. This CDR3 spans 13 amino acids. CDR3 amino acids: CATAELAGGEQYF. In nucleotides, the CDR3 is TGTGCCACCGCGGAACTAGCGGGAGGGGAGCAGTACTTC.